The entry below describes one T cell receptor beta chain. What it binds is not known. One entry per CDR3 protein, without DNA, is what TCRdb gives after re-calling the 5' RACE reads. The sample's table shows fewer than 550,000 distinct CDR3 sequences. The sample is drawn from a study of monozygotic twins with inflammatory bowel disease. The length of the CDR3 is 14 residues. Germline CDR1 KGHDR, CDR2 SFDVKD. General study findings and limits: Among IBD patients, TCRbeta diversity (inverse Simpson) was lower than in healthy co-twins. T cell subtypes that differed could not be told apart.

The rearrangement uses TRBV24-1 and TRBJ2-3; no DNA is available, so the TRBD2 call from TCRdb remains unchecked. This TCR came from a human donor with ulcerative colitis or Crohn's disease, or a healthy co-twin of an affected twin (not recorded which). Sequencing was done on a sample of blood. This CDR3 reads CACSGGTNTDTQYF.